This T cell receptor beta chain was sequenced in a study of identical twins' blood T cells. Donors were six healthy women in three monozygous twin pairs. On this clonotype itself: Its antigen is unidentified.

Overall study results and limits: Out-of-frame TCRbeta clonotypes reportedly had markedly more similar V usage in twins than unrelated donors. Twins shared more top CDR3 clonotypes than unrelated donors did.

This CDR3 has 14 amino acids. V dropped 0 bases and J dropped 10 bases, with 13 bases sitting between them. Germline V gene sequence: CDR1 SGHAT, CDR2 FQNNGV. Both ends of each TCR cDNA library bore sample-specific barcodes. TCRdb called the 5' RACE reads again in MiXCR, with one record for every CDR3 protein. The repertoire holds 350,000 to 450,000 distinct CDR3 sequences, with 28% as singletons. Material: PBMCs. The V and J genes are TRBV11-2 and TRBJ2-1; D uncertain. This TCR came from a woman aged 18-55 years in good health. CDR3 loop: CASSLEDRSVEQFF. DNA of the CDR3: TGTGCCAGCAGCTTAGAGGACCGTAGTGTCGAGCAGTTCTTC.